These 13 T cell receptor beta chains came from one sample sequenced in a study of shared clonotypes between healthy human individuals. Data came from immunoSEQ multiplex PCR; TCRdb stores just in-frame clones and leaves some out. The table records about 490,000 clones, 70% to 80% of them present only once. The sequenced material came from PBMCs. The receptor set was obtained from a woman aged 40 to 50 in good health. Some clones in this sample may be carry-over from other donors' samples.

The CDR3 loop reads CASSPAGGGDYGYTF. The CDR3, as DNA: TGTGCCAGCAGCCCGGCCGGGGGGGGAGACTATGGCTACACCTTC. This chain uses TRBV7-3 with TRBJ1-2, with a possible D match to TRBD1 (5 bases). V lost 5 bases, J lost 3 bases, and 16 bases lay in between. This CDR3 contains 15 residues. Germline assignment: CDR1 SGHTA and CDR2 FQGTGA.

J is TRBJ2-5 and V is TRBV11-2; D not certain. There are 13 residues in the CDR3. Germline lookup yields CDR1 SGHAT and CDR2 FQNNGV. Trimming cost V 4 bases and J 1 base, with 7 bases left between them. The CDR3 is CASSWNLQETQYF. The CDR3 DNA is TGTGCCAGCAGCTGGAACCTCCAAGAGACCCAGTACTTC.

J is TRBJ2-3 and V is TRBV27, with D tentatively TRBD2 (5 bases). The CDR3 loop spans 16 amino acids. The ends were cut back, 3 bases at V and 2 bases at J, with 15 bases in the middle. CDR1 MNHEY and CDR2 SMNVEV come from the germline V gene (reference sequence). CDR3 sequence: CASSLVGLPHTDTQYF. The CDR3 DNA reads TGTGCCAGCAGTTTGGTAGGACTCCCGCACACAGATACGCAGTATTTT.

The count of this clone is one. In nucleotides, the CDR3 is TGTGCCAGCAGCCCAACCACTAGCGCGAACACCGGGGAGCTGTTTTTT. Translation gives CASSPTTSANTGELFF. The chain has TRBV7-9 and TRBJ2-2, with 7 bases matching TRBD2. The CDR3 consists of 16 residues. V lost 5 bases and J lost 0; bases outside the gene matches: 6. Germline-derived CDR1 and CDR2 are SEHNR and FQNEAQ (reference sequence). The variable domain in full, completed from reference TRBV7-9 and TRBJ2-2, reads DTGVSQNPRHKITKRGQNVTFRCDPISEHNRLYWYRQTLGQGPEFLTYFQNEAQLEKSRLLSDRFSAERPKGSFSTLEIQRTEQGDSAMYLCASSPTTSANTGELFFGEGSRLTVL.

The chain recombines TRBV9 with TRBJ1-5; no clear D gene. Between the trimmed V and J ends, which lost 0 bases and 7 bases, there was a span of 8 bases. The CDR3 spans 13 residues. Germline V gene lookup returns CDR1 SGDLS and CDR2 YYNGEE. The CDR3 DNA reads as TGTGCCAGCAGCGTAGGTCTTCACCAGCCCCAGCATTTT. Its protein is CASSVGLHQPQHF.

This clone showed up just a few times. This chain uses TRBV15 with TRBJ1-2; D possibly corresponds to TRBD1 (6 bases). The germline gives CDR1 LNHNV, CDR2 YYDKDF (reference sequence). With 0 bases removed from V and 2 bases from J, the gap between germline ends came to 19 bases. This CDR3 is built from 18 residues. This chain's CDR3 is CATSRERGGTGRNYGYTF. For the CDR3, the DNA is TGTGCCACCAGCAGAGAAAGGGGTGGAACAGGGCGCAACTATGGCTACACCTTC. Drawing the rest from reference TRBV15 and TRBJ1-2, the complete variable domain is DAMVIQNPRYQVTQFGKPVTLSCSQTLNHNVMYWYQQKSSQAPKLLFHYYDKDFNNEADTPDNFQSRRPNTSFCFLDIRSPGLGDTAMYLCATSRERGGTGRNYGYTFGSGTRLTVV.

The rearrangement links TRBV9 to TRBJ1-2; 7 bases match TRBD1. Trimming cost V 3 bases and J 4 bases; bases outside gene matches: 6. The CDR3 spans 14 residues. In germline, CDR1 is SGDLS, CDR2 YYNGEE. The CDR3 DNA reads as TGTGCCAGCAGCGCTCAGACAGGGCCCTATGGCTACACCTTC. Its translation: CASSAQTGPYGYTF.

As to this clone: This CDR3 is also generated by other DNA sequences in the sample. The genes are TRBV2 and TRBJ1-1; D not resolved. Trimming cost V 6 bases and J 2 bases, with 4 bases left between them. CDR3 length equals 11 residues. The germline gives CDR1 SNHLY, CDR2 FYNNEI. For the CDR3, the DNA is TGTGCCAGCAGGGTAAACACTGAAGCTTTCTTT. Its protein is CASRVNTEAFF.

The V gene is TRBV27, the J gene TRBJ2-1, with 12 bases that match TRBD2. Germline trimming cut 4 bases from V and 3 bases from J; bases unmatched to any gene: 1. Germline V lookup: CDR1 MNHEY, CDR2 SMNVEV (reference sequence). The CDR3 length is 15 residues. CDR3: CASSSGLAGYNEQFF. In nucleotides, the CDR3 is TGTGCCAGCAGTTCGGGACTAGCGGGCTACAATGAGCAGTTCTTC.

The chain carries TRBV5-1 and TRBJ2-2; D might be TRBD2 (6 bases). V lost 4 bases and J lost 1, with 17 bases in between. Germline CDR1 is SGHRS and CDR2 is YFSETQ. The CDR3 extends over 17 amino acids. In DNA form, the CDR3 reads TGCGCCAGCAGCCCCTTCCGGATCGGGAGGAACACCGGGGAGCTGTTTTTT. It specifies CASSPFRIGRNTGELFF.

This CDR3 reads CASSQAEDKTYEQYF. In nucleotides, the CDR3 is TGCGCCAGCAGCCAAGCCGAGGACAAGACCTACGAGCAGTACTTC. This sequence joins TRBV4-1 and TRBJ2-7; weak D call: TRBD1 (5 bases). From germline, CDR1 is MGHRA and CDR2 YSYEKL. The CDR3 is 15 residues long. V gave up 1 base and J gave up 2 bases, with 12 bases separating them.

This clone was observed a handful of times. The chain joins TRBV10-2 to TRBJ2-1; tentative D call: TRBD2 (5 bases). This CDR3 has 14 amino acids. Trimming stripped 7 bases from V and 4 bases from J, with 14 bases between. Germline V gives CDR1 WSHSY, CDR2 SAAADI. CDR3 residues: CASTDQRSYNEQFF. For the CDR3, the DNA is TGCGCCAGCACGGACCAGCGGTCTTACAATGAGCAGTTCTTC.

This clone was seen a handful of times. The same CDR3 also results from other DNA sequences found in this sample. The V gene is TRBV4-2, the J gene TRBJ2-7; no clear D. The CDR3 sequence is 11 residues long. Germline V lookup: CDR1 LGHNA, CDR2 YNFKEQ. V lost 0 bases, J lost 4 bases, and 1 base lay in between. The CDR3 sequence is CASSQDYEQYF. The CDR3 DNA follows: TGTGCCAGCAGCCAAGATTACGAGCAGTACTTC.